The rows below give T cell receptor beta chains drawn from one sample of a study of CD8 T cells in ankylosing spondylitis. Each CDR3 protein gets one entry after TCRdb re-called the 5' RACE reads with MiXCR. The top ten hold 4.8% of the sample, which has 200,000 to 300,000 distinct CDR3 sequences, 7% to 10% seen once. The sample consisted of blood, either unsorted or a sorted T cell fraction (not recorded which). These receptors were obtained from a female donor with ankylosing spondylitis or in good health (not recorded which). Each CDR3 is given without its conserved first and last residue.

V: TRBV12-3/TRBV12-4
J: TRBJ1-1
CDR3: ASTKTGRNTEAF

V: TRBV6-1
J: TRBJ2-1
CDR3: AISRGGGNFYNEQF

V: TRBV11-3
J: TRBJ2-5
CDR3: ASSPSVAGGPETQY

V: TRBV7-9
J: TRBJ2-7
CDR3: ASSPPGHRYEQY

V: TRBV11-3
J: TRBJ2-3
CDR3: ASSFAGENTQY

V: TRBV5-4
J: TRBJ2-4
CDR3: ASSLGRAELAKNIQY

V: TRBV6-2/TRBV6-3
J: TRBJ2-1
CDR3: ASSRSGPGLAFYNEQF

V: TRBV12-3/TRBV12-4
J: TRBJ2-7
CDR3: ASSFSTSYEQY

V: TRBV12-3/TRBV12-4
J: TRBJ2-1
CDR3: VMTSAPGEQF

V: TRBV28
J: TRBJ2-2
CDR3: ASNPGGSSSGELF

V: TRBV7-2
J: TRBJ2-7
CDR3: ASSLKVSGEQY

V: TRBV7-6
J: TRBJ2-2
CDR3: ASSLVPTNTGELF

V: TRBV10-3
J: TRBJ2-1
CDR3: AISESTSGSVAEQF

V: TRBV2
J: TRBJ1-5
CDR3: ASTLGQFNQPQH

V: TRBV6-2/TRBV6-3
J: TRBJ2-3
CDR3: ASSYSNGLTDTQY

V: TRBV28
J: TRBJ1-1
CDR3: ASSLLGRTEAF